These 26 T cell receptor beta chains were sequenced from one sample in a study of vaccination and CD4 T cells after COVID-19. TCRdb processed the PCR reads anew with MiXCR; each CDR3 protein has one entry. Of about 31,000 distinct CDR3 sequences listed, around 49% are singletons. The time point: late sampling 161 to 241 days after vaccination in three convalescent patients. The sample consisted of CD4+ T cells from blood, taken about 7 months after SARS-CoV-2 vaccination. The receptor source for this set is a human donor who had recovered from COVID-19.

This chain links TRBV7-3 with TRBJ2-1; 12 nucleotides align to TRBD2. CDR3 length: 17 residues. Germline loops: CDR1 SGHTA, CDR2 FQGTGA. V was clipped by 4 bases and J by 0 bases; unmatched bases: 4. DNA of the CDR3: TGTGCCAGCAGCTGGGGACTAGCGGGCCGCTCCTACAATGAGCAGTTCTTC. As protein: CASSWGLAGRSYNEQFF.

The gene calls are TRBV20-1 and TRBJ2-7, with D unclear. V was cut by 3 bases and J by 3 bases, with 12 bases left in between. The CDR3 loop spans 13 amino acids. Germline-derived CDR1 and CDR2 are DFQATT and SNEGSKA (reference sequence). CDR3 in amino acids: CSARLGYGYEQYF. CDR3 nucleotides: TGCAGTGCTAGGCTGGGGTACGGCTACGAGCAGTACTTC.

The V call is TRBV6-1, the J call TRBJ2-2; D not resolved. The germline V gene has CDR1 MNHNS and CDR2 SASEGT. This CDR3 spans 13 amino acids. V lost 7 bases to trimming and J lost 1 base, with 7 bases between them. CDR3 sequence: CASTQENTGELFF. In DNA form, the CDR3 reads TGTGCCAGCACCCAAGAGAACACCGGGGAGCTGTTTTTT.

This rearrangement joins TRBV6-2 or TRBV6-3 to TRBJ1-1; the D is unclear. Trimming took off 4 bases at V and 6 bases at J, with 6 bases between the two ends. Per the germline V gene, CDR1 is MNHEY and CDR2 is SVGEGT. The CDR3 has 11 residues. The CDR3 DNA reads TGTGCCAGCAGTTGGGCCTCTGAAGCTTTCTTT. This encodes CASSWASEAFF.

This clonotype was counted between two and nine times. The rearrangement uses TRBV24-1 and TRBJ1-2; D is uncertain. This CDR3 spans 14 amino acids. CDR1 KGHDR and CDR2 SFDVKD come from the germline V gene. The ends were cut back, 4 bases at V and 6 bases at J, with 14 bases in the middle. In nucleotides, the CDR3 is TGTGCCACCAGTGACCAAAGGCAGATAGATGGCTACACCTTC. It yields the protein CATSDQRQIDGYTF.

The table lists this clonotype with a count of one. The V call is TRBV6-1, the J call TRBJ2-7; D possibly corresponds to TRBD1 (6 bases). This CDR3 is 15 amino acids long. CDR1 is MNHNS, CDR2 SASEGT, per germline. Between the trimmed V and J ends, which lost 4 bases and 4 bases, there was a span of 17 bases. In DNA form, the CDR3 reads TGTGCCAGCAGTGGCTTGGGGGCGGGTAGATACGAGCAGTACTTC. Protein sequence: CASSGLGAGRYEQYF.

The chain employs TRBV20-1 and TRBJ2-4; no definite D call. Deletions cut 6 bases from V and 7 bases from J, with 16 bases between. CDR3 size: 13 residues. Germline V gives CDR1 DFQATT, CDR2 SNEGSKA (reference sequence). The CDR3 is CSASRLAGNIQYF. The CDR3 bases are TGCAGTGCCTCACGACTTGCCGGGAACATTCAGTACTTC.

The rearrangement joins TRBV20-1 to TRBJ1-2; D remains ambiguous. The CDR3 consists of 12 residues. Trimming left V 4 bases short and J 2 bases short, with 8 bases between. Germline V gives CDR1 DFQATT, CDR2 SNEGSKA (reference sequence). CDR3 in DNA: TGCAGTGCTACCGACAAGAACTATGGCTACACCTTC. The encoded protein is CSATDKNYGYTF.

This clonotype showed up just a few times. The J gene is TRBJ1-2, the V gene TRBV19; 10 nucleotides align to TRBD1. Germline assignment: CDR1 LNHDA and CDR2 SQIVND (reference sequence). V shed 6 bases, J shed 4 bases, and the junction held 8 bases outside the gene matches. This CDR3 contains 15 residues. CDR3 sequence: CASRTSRDRGYGYTF. CDR3 nucleotide sequence: TGTGCCAGTAGAACCTCCCGGGACAGGGGCTATGGCTACACCTTC.

This clonotype was recorded a few times. The J gene is TRBJ2-1, the V gene TRBV20-1, with unresolved D. Trimming cost V 6 bases and J 5 bases, with 8 bases left between them. The CDR3 spans 11 residues. CDR1 and CDR2 from the germline V gene are DFQATT and SNEGSKA (reference sequence). The CDR3 DNA is TGCAGTGCCAGACGGAACAATGAGCAGTTCTTC. Translated: CSARRNNEQFF.

The V and J genes are TRBV10-2 and TRBJ2-3; 7 bases are shared with TRBD2. V lost 8 bases, J lost 2 bases, and 4 bases stayed unmatched. Per the germline V gene, CDR1 is WSHSY and CDR2 is SAAADI. This CDR3 is built from 13 residues. CDR3 residues: CASGREYTDTQYF. Here the CDR3 DNA reads TGCGCCAGCGGGCGGGAGTACACAGATACGCAGTATTTT.

The V and J genes are TRBV7-3 and TRBJ2-1, with 10 bases fitting TRBD2. The CDR3 contains 16 residues. Germline CDR1 SGHTA, CDR2 FQGTGA. V gave up 5 bases and J gave up 7 bases; unmatched junction bases: 11. As DNA, the CDR3 is TGTGCCAGCAGCCAAGATAGGAGCGGGAGGGCGAATGAGCAGTTCTTC. Translated: CASSQDRSGRANEQFF.

The chain uses TRBV28 and TRBJ2-7; D gene unclear. Between the trimmed V and J ends, which lost 3 bases and 0 bases, there was a span of 3 bases. The length of the CDR3 is 12 residues. CDR1 is MDHEN, CDR2 SYDVKM, per germline. CDR3 loop: CASSFNSYEQYF. The CDR3 nucleotides are TGTGCCAGCAGTTTTAACTCCTACGAGCAGTACTTC.

The V gene is TRBV7-2, the J gene TRBJ2-5; a possible D gene is TRBD2 (5 bases). The V gene lost 6 bases and the J gene lost 5 bases, with 10 bases spanning the gap. Germline V gives CDR1 SGHTA, CDR2 FQGNSA. The CDR3 totals 12 residues. The CDR3 DNA is TGTGCCAGCAGAGAGGGTCGGGAGACCCAGTACTTC. It translates to CASREGRETQYF.

The gene calls are TRBV15 and TRBJ2-1; 11 bases line up with TRBD2. Germline values: CDR1 LNHNV, CDR2 YYDKDF (reference sequence). This CDR3 contains 12 residues. The V gene end was trimmed by 5 bases and the J gene end by 12 bases; junction bases not matched to a gene: 3. The CDR3 coding sequence is TGTGCCACCAGCGGTAGCGGGAGGGGGCAGTTCTTC. Its protein product is CATSGSGRGQFF.

This clonotype was detected only a few times. The rearrangement uses TRBV6-4 and TRBJ2-3, with a tentative D call TRBD2 (5 bases). V was cut by 8 bases and J by 5 bases, with 17 bases left in between. The CDR3 extends over 14 amino acids. From germline, CDR1 is MRHNA and CDR2 SNTAGT. The CDR3 reads CASARTGDRDTQYF. CDR3 nucleotides: TGTGCCAGCGCACGAACCGGGGATCGAGATACGCAGTATTTT.

The CDR3 is CASSQYLGQNNEQFF. In DNA form, the CDR3 reads TGCGCCAGCAGCCAGTACCTCGGGCAGAACAATGAGCAGTTCTTC. The chain has TRBV4-1 and TRBJ2-1, with unresolved D. The germline V gene encodes CDR1 MGHRA and CDR2 YSYEKL. This CDR3 is 15 amino acids long. Trimming took off 3 bases at V and 5 bases at J, with 14 bases between the two ends.

This clonotype was picked up one time. The gene calls are TRBV7-9 and TRBJ1-1; no reliable D call. Per the germline V gene, CDR1 is SEHNR and CDR2 is FQNEAQ (reference sequence). Deletions cut 1 base from V and 8 bases from J, with 11 bases between. This CDR3 is 13 amino acids long. This CDR3 reads CASSLGRVVEAFF. CDR3 sequence (DNA): TGTGCCAGCAGCTTAGGACGGGTCGTGGAAGCTTTCTTT.

The V and J genes are TRBV6-1 and TRBJ1-1; no firm D call. The CDR3 is 14 residues long. Trimming removed 5 bases at V and 2 bases at J, with 12 bases between. Germline V gene lookup returns CDR1 MNHNS and CDR2 SASEGT. CDR3 in DNA: TGTGCCAGCAGTCTGTCAGGAGAAAACACTGAAGCTTTCTTT. Translated: CASSLSGENTEAFF.

The chain employs TRBV20-1 and TRBJ2-7, with D possibly being TRBD1 or TRBD2 (6 bases each). The CDR3 is 14 amino acids. Trimming removed 4 bases at V and 2 bases at J, with 15 bases between. CDR1 and CDR2 from the germline V gene are DFQATT and SNEGSKA (reference sequence). In DNA, the CDR3 is TGCAGTGCTACCCCGGGGGCAGCTACCTACGAGCAGTACTTC. It codes for CSATPGAATYEQYF.

J is TRBJ1-5 and V is TRBV12-3 or TRBV12-4; D remains ambiguous. CDR3 length: 14 amino acids. V lost 1 base, J lost 3 bases, and 7 bases lay in between. The CDR3 DNA reads TGTGCCAGCAGTTTAGGGTCCTACAATCAGCCCCAGCATTTT. Translating it yields CASSLGSYNQPQHF.

This rearrangement joins TRBV27 to TRBJ2-3, with no clear D. Trimming removed 5 bases at V and 1 base at J, with 4 bases between. In germline, CDR1 is MNHEY, CDR2 SMNVEV (reference sequence). The CDR3 has 12 residues. CDR3 nucleotides: TGTGCCAGCAGTAGAGGCACAGATACGCAGTATTTT. Protein sequence: CASSRGTDTQYF.

This chain links TRBV28 with TRBJ1-1; D gene ambiguous. This CDR3 is built from 16 residues. Germline V gene lookup returns CDR1 MDHEN and CDR2 SYDVKM. Deletions cut 6 bases from V and 1 base from J, with 18 bases between. The CDR3 loop reads CASSAPRAHANTEAFF. The DNA of the CDR3 is TGTGCCAGCAGCGCACCGCGGGCCCACGCGAACACTGAAGCTTTCTTT.

The chain couples TRBV20-1 to TRBJ2-1, with D unresolved. This CDR3 has 12 residues. V was shortened by 1 base and J by 5 bases, with 6 bases between the two germline ends. Germline CDR1 is DFQATT and CDR2 is SNEGSKA (reference sequence). CDR3 DNA: TGCAGTGCTAGAGTGGCTGACAATGAGCAGTTCTTC. Encoded protein: CSARVADNEQFF.

This clonotype turned up a few times. The V call is TRBV27, the J call TRBJ2-1; D possibly corresponds to TRBD2 (8 bases). This CDR3 region has 12 residues. CDR1 is MNHEY and CDR2 is SMNVEV in the germline V gene (reference sequence). Between the trimmed V and J ends, which lost 7 bases and 10 bases, there was a span of 14 bases. The chain's CDR3 is CASTGGTREQFF. CDR3 DNA: TGTGCCAGCACAGGGGGGACTAGGGAGCAGTTCTTC.

This clonotype was observed a few times. This chain uses TRBV7-8 with TRBJ2-3, with D possibly being TRBD1 (5 bases). The CDR3 spans 13 residues. Trimming stripped 2 bases from V and 6 bases from J, with 9 bases between. Per germline, CDR1 SGHVS and CDR2 FQNEAQ. The CDR3 nucleotides read TGTGCCAGCAGCTTACGTCAGGGCGATACGCAGTATTTT. The encoded protein is CASSLRQGDTQYF.